These 5 T cell receptor beta chains originate from one sample sequenced in a study of blood T cell repertoires in COVID-19. Libraries were prepared by immunoSEQ multiplex PCR; TCRdb keeps only in-frame clonotypes and omits some of them. The sample records over 55,000 clones, 80% to 90% being singletons. Material: peripheral blood. These receptors originate from a man aged 50 to 59 with active COVID-19.

As DNA, the CDR3 is TGTGCCAGCAGCGCACAGCTGAACACTGAAGCTTTCTTT. This gives the protein CASSAQLNTEAFF. This sequence joins TRBV6-4 and TRBJ1-1; no clear D. CDR3 length: 13 residues. Germline V gene data show CDR1 as MRHNA and CDR2 as SNTAGT. Trimming removed 6 bases from V and 0 bases from J, with 8 bases in between.

The chain is built from TRBV6-2 or TRBV6-3 and TRBJ2-6, with a tentative D call TRBD2 (7 bases). V was clipped by 0 bases and J by 1 base, with 13 bases between them. The CDR3 has 18 amino acids. Germline V gene data show CDR1 as MNHEY and CDR2 as SVGEGT. The CDR3 DNA is TGTGCCAGCAGTTACTCGATACAGGGAGGGTCTGGGGCCAACGTCCTGACTTTC. Protein product: CASSYSIQGGSGANVLTF.

The chain employs TRBV18 and TRBJ2-6; D is possibly TRBD1 (5 bases). The germline V gene encodes CDR1 KGHSH and CDR2 LQKENI. V lost 6 bases, J lost 0 bases, and 15 bases lay in between. The CDR3 is 17 residues long. The CDR3 nucleotides read TGTGCCAGCTCCTCACTCCAGGGTTCCTCTGGGGCCAACGTCCTGACTTTC. Its translation is CASSSLQGSSGANVLTF.

This chain uses TRBV27 with TRBJ1-1; D gene uncertain. Germline V gene lookup returns CDR1 MNHEY and CDR2 SMNVEV (reference sequence). This CDR3 region has 21 residues. V dropped 5 bases and J dropped 0 bases, with 31 bases sitting between them. Here the CDR3 reads CASSIGTPAPGGTFLNTEAFF. The CDR3 DNA follows: TGTGCCAGCAGTATCGGAACCCCCGCCCCGGGTGGAACCTTCCTGAACACTGAAGCTTTCTTT.

CDR3 amino acids: CASSLALGGRAGGNEQFF. The CDR3 DNA sequence: TGTGCCAGCAGCTTAGCGCTAGGCGGGAGGGCCGGGGGGAATGAGCAGTTCTTC. The chain employs TRBV11-1 and TRBJ2-1; 9 bases fit TRBD2. With V trimmed by 0 bases and J by 7 bases, 13 bases remained unmatched. The germline gives CDR1 SGHAT, CDR2 FQDESV (reference sequence). The CDR3 runs 18 residues.